The rows below give T cell receptor beta chains drawn from one sample of a study of shared clonotypes between healthy human individuals. TCRdb's copy holds only in-frame clones and misses some; the assay was immunoSEQ multiplex PCR. This table has approximately 120,000 clones, 68% appearing once. Sample: memory CD8+ T cells sorted from blood. The receptor source for this set is a woman aged 30 to 39 in good health. The CDR3 runs from the conserved cysteine through the conserved F or W. D genes are given only for firm matches. For some rows the clone size is stated as once, few or many, or as a class when expanded; others skip it.

>once|TRBV7-6|14|TRBD1|TRBJ2-5
CASSLDRGPGTQYF
TGTGCCAGCAGCCTTGACAGGGGGCCAGGGACCCAGTACTTC
>.|TRBV4-2|14|TRBD1|TRBJ1-1
CASRWTGGSTEAFF
TGTGCCAGCAGGTGGACAGGGGGGAGCACTGAAGCTTTCTTT
>.|TRBV18|13|.|TRBJ2-1
CASSLGPYNEQFF
TGTGCCAGCTCACTAGGACCGTACAATGAGCAGTTCTTC
>.|TRBV7-2|21|.|TRBJ1-4
CASSLAVTFVRNRVGDEKLFF
TGTGCCAGCAGCTTAGCGGTCACGTTCGTCCGGAACCGGGTTGGGGATGAAAAACTGTTTTTT
>.|TRBV28|11|.|TRBJ1-1
CASSLRAEAFF
TGTGCCAGCAGTTTAAGGGCTGAAGCTTTCTTT
>few|TRBV7-9|12|.|TRBJ1-4
CASSATGEKLFF
TGTGCCAGCAGCGCGACCGGGGAAAAACTGTTTTTT
>.|TRBV7-9|13|.|TRBJ2-3
CASSLVWGDTQYF
TGTGCCAGCAGCTTAGTTTGGGGAGATACGCAGTATTTT
>few|TRBV7-3|13|TRBD1|TRBJ2-2
CASSSRDSGELFF
TGTGCCAGCAGCTCTCGGGACAGCGGGGAGCTGTTTTTT
>.|TRBV19|16|.|TRBJ2-1
CASSFLAVSSYNEQFF
TGTGCCAGTAGTTTCCTAGCTGTTAGCTCCTACAATGAGCAGTTCTTC
>once|TRBV21-1|15|.|TRBJ2-3
CASSGASGYTDTQYF
TGTGCCAGCAGCGGGGCGAGCGGTTACACAGATACGCAGTATTTT
>.|TRBV11-2|16|.|TRBJ2-1
CASSPHPLISYNEQFF
TGTGCCAGCAGCCCTCACCCCCTGATCTCCTACAATGAGCAGTTCTTC
>.|TRBV21-1|22|.|TRBJ2-7
CASSNKDRGKRRAPNGRYEQYF
TGTGCCAGCAGCAACAAGGACAGGGGGAAGCGGCGCGCCCCAAACGGCCGCTACGAGCAGTACTTC
>.|TRBV28|14|.|TRBJ1-1
CASSLRTEPRGAFF
TGTGCCAGCAGTTTGAGGACAGAGCCCCGAGGGGCTTTCTTT
>many|TRBV2|16|TRBD1|TRBJ2-7
CASSEWGSGGNYEQYF
TGTGCCAGCAGTGAATGGGGGTCAGGGGGTAACTACGAGCAGTACTTC
>.|TRBV4-2|15|TRBD2|TRBJ2-7
CASSSRDSGSYEQYF
TGTGCCAGCAGCTCCAGAGATAGCGGGAGCTACGAGCAGTACTTC
>many|TRBV21-1|14|.|TRBJ2-5
CASSGRTGDETQYF
TGTGCCAGCAGCGGGCGGACAGGGGACGAGACCCAGTACTTC
>.|TRBV29-1|14|TRBD2|TRBJ2-3
CSVPSLAGADTQYF
TGCAGCGTTCCTTCTCTAGCGGGAGCAGATACGCAGTATTTT
>.|TRBV28|18|TRBD2|TRBJ2-5
CASSLIPGLAGPAETQYF
TGTGCCAGCAGCCTAATCCCGGGACTAGCGGGACCTGCTGAGACCCAGTACTTC
>.|TRBV13|17|TRBD2|TRBJ2-2
CASSDPGLAGGPGELFF
TGTGCCAGCAGCGACCCGGGGCTAGCGGGAGGTCCCGGGGAGCTGTTTTTT
>.|TRBV12-5|17|TRBD2|TRBJ2-1
CASGLITLTSGYNEQFF
TGTGCTAGTGGCCTTATCACTTTGACTAGCGGATACAATGAGCAGTTCTTC
>.|TRBV7-3|15|TRBD2|TRBJ2-2
CASSFDGRATGELFF
TGTGCCAGCAGCTTCGACGGGAGGGCCACCGGGGAGCTGTTTTTT
>.|TRBV11-2|14|.|TRBJ2-2
CASSARVNTGELFF
TGTGCCAGCAGCGCTAGAGTGAACACCGGGGAGCTGTTTTTT
>.|TRBV5-1|14|.|TRBJ1-3
CASSFGRPGNTIYF
TGCGCCAGCAGCTTCGGCCGTCCTGGAAACACCATATATTTT
>many|TRBV5-6|15|.|TRBJ2-2
CASSLDSSNTGELFF
TGTGCCAGCAGCTTGGATAGCTCGAACACCGGGGAGCTGTTTTTT
>.|TRBV5-1|14|.|TRBJ1-1
CASSLVQGDTEAFF
TGCGCCAGCAGCTTGGTTCAGGGTGACACTGAAGCTTTCTTT
>few|TRBV6-4|13|.|TRBJ2-3
CASSDRSTDTQYF
TGTGCCAGCAGTGACAGGAGCACAGATACGCAGTATTTT
>.|TRBV19|15|.|TRBJ1-1
CASSITEQTPAEAFF
TGTGCCAGTAGTATAACTGAACAGACCCCCGCTGAAGCTTTCTTT
>.|TRBV14|15|.|TRBJ1-1
CASSQEEGTGTEAFF
TGTGCCAGCAGCCAAGAAGAGGGGACGGGCACTGAAGCTTTCTTT
>once|TRBV5-1|15|.|TRBJ1-2
CASSLRSGALNGYTF
TGCGCCAGCAGCTTGCGGTCAGGGGCACTAAATGGCTACACCTTC
>.|TRBV4-1|15|.|TRBJ1-4
CASSRGPGVNEKLFF
TGCGCCAGCAGCCGCGGGCCAGGGGTTAATGAAAAACTGTTTTTT
>.|TRBV13|16|.|TRBJ2-1
CASSLGSLEVYNEQFF
TGTGCCAGCAGCTTAGGGTCACTAGAGGTATACAATGAGCAGTTCTTC
>.|TRBV28|11|.|TRBJ2-7
CASSFEYEQYF
TGTGCCAGCAGTTTCGAGTACGAGCAGTACTTC
>.|TRBV9|17|TRBD2|TRBJ2-3
CASSVVGLAGSTDTQYF
TGTGCCAGCAGCGTAGTAGGACTAGCGGGTAGCACAGATACGCAGTATTTT
>.|TRBV19|11|.|TRBJ2-1
CASSAYNEQFF
TGTGCCAGTAGTGCATACAATGAGCAGTTCTTC
>.|TRBV28|15|TRBD1|TRBJ2-7
CASSPRDRETSEQYF
TGTGCCAGCAGTCCCCGGGACAGGGAAACATCCGAGCAGTACTTC
>once|TRBV7-8|13|.|TRBJ2-2
CASSLLNTGELFF
TGTGCCAGCAGCTTACTGAACACCGGGGAGCTGTTTTTT
>.|TRBV7-9|12|.|TRBJ1-5
CASSFYGQPQHF
TGTGCCAGCAGCTTTTATGGTCAGCCCCAGCATTTT
>once|TRBV13|14|TRBD1|TRBJ2-3
CASSDTGDTDTQYF
TGTGCCAGCAGCGACACAGGGGACACAGATACGCAGTATTTT
>few|TRBV11-2|16|TRBD2|TRBJ2-1
CASSTELAGGPNEQFF
TGTGCCAGCAGCACGGAGCTAGCGGGAGGGCCCAATGAGCAGTTCTTC
>.|TRBV27|17|TRBD2|TRBJ2-2
CASSLAGLAVNTGELFF
TGTGCCAGCAGTTTAGCAGGACTAGCGGTTAACACCGGGGAGCTGTTTTTT
>many|TRBV2|15|.|TRBJ1-2
CASSEADGSIYGYTF
TGTGCCAGCAGTGAAGCGGATGGTAGCATCTATGGCTACACCTTC
>.|TRBV27|14|TRBD1|TRBJ2-7
CASSSTGGGYEQYF
TGTGCCAGCAGTTCGACAGGGGGAGGGTACGAGCAGTACTTC
>.|TRBV7-2|13|.|TRBJ1-1
CASNIQRDTEAFF
TGTGCCAGCAACATACAGAGGGACACTGAAGCTTTCTTT
>.|TRBV25-1|13|.|TRBJ1-2
CASSEDTPYGYTF
TGTGCCAGCAGTGAGGACACCCCCTATGGCTACACCTTC
>.|TRBV28|15|.|TRBJ2-7
CASSLKSSVAYEQYF
TGTGCCAGCAGTTTAAAGTCCAGTGTAGCCTACGAGCAGTACTTC
>few|TRBV5-6|16|TRBD1|TRBJ2-7
CASSLGRDRGPYEQYF
TGTGCCAGCAGCTTGGGCCGAGACAGGGGACCCTACGAGCAGTACTTC
>.|TRBV7-3|13|.|TRBJ1-1
CASSPKHDTEAFF
TGTGCCAGCAGCCCGAAACATGACACTGAAGCTTTCTTT
>.|TRBV11-3|15|.|TRBJ2-3
CASSLAAGCTDTQYF
TGTGCCAGCAGCTTAGCCGCGGGATGCACAGATACGCAGTATTTT
>.|TRBV5-1|14|.|TRBJ2-7
CASSLESSGYEQYF
TGCGCCAGCAGCTTGGAAAGTTCCGGCTACGAGCAGTACTTC
>.|TRBV4-2|15|TRBD1|TRBJ2-7
CASSSHRQGFHEQYF
TGTGCCAGCAGCTCCCATAGACAGGGGTTCCACGAGCAGTACTTC
>few|TRBV14|13|.|TRBJ2-2
CASSLLNTGELFF
TGTGCCAGCAGCCTCCTCAACACCGGGGAGCTGTTTTTT
>.|TRBV7-9|14|TRBD1|TRBJ2-7
CASSDRDRYYEQYF
TGTGCCAGCAGCGACCGGGACAGGTACTACGAGCAGTACTTC
>.|TRBV7-3|13|TRBD1|TRBJ1-1
CASSQGGGTEAFF
TGTGCCAGCAGCCAAGGGGGCGGCACTGAAGCTTTCTTT